These 30 T cell receptor beta chains were all obtained from the same sample, sequenced in a study of T-cell memory formation after mild COVID-19. TCRdb recomputed calls from the 5' RACE reads with MiXCR, one row per CDR3 protein. The sample contains just over 350,000 distinct CDR3 sequences, around an eighth of which appear only once. Sequenced: PBMCs or a T cell subset sorted from them (not recorded which). These receptors were taken from a man younger than 35 who had mild COVID-19 (a few samples of this study predate the infection). Cell type and time point are not known.

This clonotype appeared a few times. The chain uses TRBV12-3 or TRBV12-4 and TRBJ1-2; D is unclear. V lost 1 base and J 8 bases, leaving 11 bases between the germline ends. The CDR3 covers 13 residues. The CDR3 region has the DNA TGTGCCAGCAGTTTAGGAGGACCCTTGGGCTACACCTTC. Amino acids: CASSLGGPLGYTF.

This sequence joins TRBV7-8 and TRBJ2-2; unclear D gene. The CDR3 covers 15 residues. The V gene's germline CDR1 is SGHVS and CDR2 FQNEAQ. Trimming removed 4 bases from V and 4 bases from J, with 13 bases in between. CDR3: CASSSKRVSTGELFF. The CDR3 DNA is TGTGCCAGCAGCTCAAAAAGGGTTAGCACCGGGGAGCTGTTTTTT.

This clonotype was counted only a few times. This rearrangement joins TRBV6-2 or TRBV6-3 to TRBJ1-2; the D is unclear. V was trimmed by 6 bases and J by 5 bases, leaving 10 bases between them. CDR1 is MNHEY and CDR2 is SVGEGT in the germline V gene. The CDR3 extends over 12 amino acids. CDR3 amino acids: CASSNSAYGYTF. As DNA, the CDR3 is TGTGCCAGCAGCAACAGTGCATATGGCTACACCTTC.

The table lists this clonotype with a few counts. The chain links TRBV9 to TRBJ1-1, with 8 positions matching TRBD1. This CDR3 has 13 residues. Germline CDR1 reads SGDLS; CDR2 reads YYNGEE. Trimming cost V 3 bases and J 5 bases; bases outside gene matches: 3. CDR3 region: CASSETGATEAFF. The CDR3 DNA is TGTGCCAGCAGCGAGACAGGGGCGACTGAAGCTTTCTTT.

By share of the sample, this clonotype is medium-sized. The CDR3 sequence is CASSLGDRGKAFF. In DNA form, the CDR3 reads TGCGCCAGCAGCTTGGGCGACAGGGGGAAAGCTTTCTTT. The V call is TRBV5-1, the J call TRBJ1-1; TRBD1 aligns across 9 bases. Germline assignment: CDR1 SGHRS and CDR2 YFSETQ. The V gene end was trimmed by 0 bases and the J gene end by 9 bases; junction bases not matched to a gene: 3. This CDR3 comprises 13 residues.

J is TRBJ2-1 and V is TRBV6-2 or TRBV6-3; D gene uncertain. The V and J ends lost 5 bases and 3 bases respectively, with 8 bases between them. Germline CDR1 and CDR2: MNHEY and SVGEGT. The CDR3 covers 13 residues. The CDR3 sequence: CASSGGNYNEQFF. The CDR3 bases are TGTGCCAGCAGTGGTGGGAACTACAATGAGCAGTTCTTC.

V usage is TRBV4-3 and J usage is TRBJ2-7; D is undetermined. CDR1 and CDR2 (germline): LGHNA, YSLEER. Trimming shortened V by 1 base and J by 2 bases, and 6 bases separated the two germline ends. This CDR3 comprises 13 residues. As DNA, the CDR3 is TGCGCCAGCAGCCAAGGAAACCCCTACGAGCAGTACTTC. Translated, it gives CASSQGNPYEQYF.

This clonotype has a handful of counts. The chain uses TRBV18 and TRBJ1-5; no definite D call. The CDR3 has 15 residues. CDR1 and CDR2 from the germline V gene are KGHSH and LQKENI. The ends were cut back, 2 bases at V and 6 bases at J, with 14 bases in the middle. The CDR3 is CASSPFSSSSQPQHF. The DNA of the CDR3 is TGTGCCAGCTCACCATTCTCCTCGTCAAGTCAGCCCCAGCATTTT.

This clonotype showed up many times. The chain joins TRBV5-1 to TRBJ1-4; no clear D. V was clipped by 0 bases and J by 7 bases, with 13 bases between them. The CDR3 covers 15 residues. Germline CDR1 and CDR2: SGHRS and YFSETQ. The CDR3 nucleotides are TGCGCCAGCAGCTTGGGTCGTGGGCCTGGTGAAAAACTGTTTTTT. It is translated as CASSLGRGPGEKLFF.

This clonotype occurred a few times. The rearrangement uses TRBV29-1 and TRBJ1-1; a weak D match, TRBD1 (6 bases). V lost 6 bases and J 7 bases, leaving 9 bases between the germline ends. The CDR3 extends over 10 amino acids. Germline CDR1 reads SQVTM; CDR2 reads ANQGSEA. The CDR3 loop reads CSVSGDEAFF. The CDR3 DNA is TGCAGCGTATCAGGGGATGAAGCTTTCTTT.

The chain employs TRBV7-2 and TRBJ2-3; D remains unclear. The ends were cut back, 2 bases at V and 5 bases at J, with 8 bases in the middle. CDR1 SGHTA and CDR2 FQGNSA come from the germline V gene. CDR3 length: 13 amino acids. The CDR3 reads CASSLSGLDTQYF. CDR3 DNA: TGTGCCAGCAGCTTATCTGGGCTAGATACGCAGTATTTT.

This clonotype was detected a few times. The V and J genes are TRBV7-9 and TRBJ1-6; D unresolved. Between the trimmed V and J ends, which lost 1 base and 8 bases, there was a span of 12 bases. Germline values: CDR1 SEHNR, CDR2 FQNEAQ (reference sequence). The CDR3 length is 15 residues. The CDR3 DNA sequence: TGTGCCAGCAGCTTAGGAACGGTTCGCGATTCACCCCTCCACTTT. Residues: CASSLGTVRDSPLHF.

This clonotype was seen a few times. The chain carries TRBV3-1 and TRBJ1-5, with unresolved D. The CDR3 has 14 residues. V lost 0 bases and J 3 bases, leaving 6 bases between the germline ends. Germline-derived CDR1 and CDR2 are LGHDT and YNNKEL (reference sequence). CDR3 nucleotide sequence: TGTGCCAGCAGCCAAGACAGTTTCAATCAGCCCCAGCATTTT. This translates into CASSQDSFNQPQHF. The whole variable domain, filled in from reference TRBV3-1 and TRBJ1-5, reads DTAVSQTPKYLVTQMGNDKSIKCEQNLGHDTMYWYKQDSKKFLKIMFSYNNKELIINETVPNRFSPKSPDKAHLNLHINSLELGDSAVYFCASSQDSFNQPQHFGDGTRLSIL.

The J gene is TRBJ2-7, the V gene TRBV5-1; D may be TRBD2 (6 bases). Deletions cut 4 bases from V and 2 bases from J, with 13 bases between. The V gene's germline CDR1 is SGHRS and CDR2 YFSETQ. The CDR3 runs to 14 residues. CDR3 sequence (DNA): TGCGCCAGCAGCGGGGGGACGGAACCCTACGAGCAGTACTTC. Translating gives CASSGGTEPYEQYF.

This clonotype has a count of ten or more. V gene TRBV5-1 combines with J gene TRBJ2-5; TRBD1 matches at 9 bases. This CDR3 spans 16 amino acids. Germline-derived CDR1 and CDR2 are SGHRS and YFSETQ. V lost 3 bases, J lost 3 bases, and 9 bases stayed unmatched. The chain's CDR3 is CASSSRTGEGEETQYF. CDR3 coding DNA: TGCGCCAGCAGCTCCCGGACAGGGGAGGGCGAAGAGACCCAGTACTTC. The full variable domain, its missing parts supplied by reference TRBV5-1 and TRBJ2-5, is KAGVTQTPRYLIKTRGQQVTLSCSPISGHRSVSWYQQTPGQGLQFLFEYFSETQRNKGNFPGRFSGRQFSNSRSEMNVSTLELGDSALYLCASSSRTGEGEETQYFGPGTRLLVL.

This clonotype was recorded once. This chain links TRBV20-1 with TRBJ2-7; D may be TRBD2 (6 bases). The CDR3 runs 12 residues. Germline V gene sequence: CDR1 DFQATT, CDR2 SNEGSKA (reference sequence). The germline V and J ends were trimmed by 5 bases and 4 bases, with 12 bases remaining between them. Here the CDR3 reads CSAARGRYEQYF. The CDR3, as DNA: TGCAGTGCTGCGAGAGGGAGGTACGAGCAGTACTTC.

V and J are TRBV9 and TRBJ1-5, with D hard to call. V shed 2 bases and J shed 0 bases, with 6 bases lying between them. CDR1 and CDR2 (germline): SGDLS, YYNGEE. The CDR3 covers 14 residues. CDR3 region: CASSVWDSNQPQHF. The DNA for the CDR3 is TGTGCCAGCAGCGTTTGGGATAGCAATCAGCCCCAGCATTTT. Complete variable domain (other parts from reference TRBV9 and TRBJ1-5): DSGVTQTPKHLITATGQRVTLRCSPRSGDLSVYWYQQSLDQGLQFLIQYYNGEERAKGNILERFSAQQFPDLHSELNLSSLELGDSALYFCASSVWDSNQPQHFGDGTRLSIL.

This clonotype appeared a few times. V and J are TRBV11-2 and TRBJ2-2; weak D call: TRBD2 (5 bases). The CDR3 sequence is 13 residues long. Germline V gene data show CDR1 as SGHAT and CDR2 as FQNNGV. The V and J ends lost 3 bases and 9 bases respectively, with 11 bases between them. The CDR3 region has the DNA TGTGCCAGCAGCTTCGGACCGGGGAGGGAGCTGTTTTTT. Its protein product is CASSFGPGRELFF. Based on the CDR3 plus reference TRBV11-2 and TRBJ2-2, the full variable domain is EAGVAQSPRYKIIEKRQSVAFWCNPISGHATLYWYQQILGQGPKLLIQFQNNGVVDDSQLPKDRFSAERLKGVDSTLKIQPAKLEDSAVYLCASSFGPGRELFFGEGSRLTVL.

V usage is TRBV6-6 and J usage is TRBJ2-7; 8 bases match TRBD2. Trimming took 4 bases from V and 0 from J; bases not matched to a gene: 5. Germline CDR1 is MNHNY and CDR2 is SVGAGI (reference sequence). CDR3 length equals 15 residues. The CDR3 coding sequence is TGTGCCAGCAGTTCTCACACTAGCGGCTCCTACGAGCAGTACTTC. It translates to CASSSHTSGSYEQYF.

This clonotype was seen many times. This chain's CDR3 is CASSQDHGMADTQYF. For the CDR3, the DNA is TGCGCCAGCAGCCAAGATCATGGGATGGCAGATACGCAGTATTTT. This sequence joins TRBV4-3 and TRBJ2-3; no clear D gene. Germline CDR1 and CDR2: LGHNA and YSLEER. The CDR3 is 15 residues long. V shed 0 bases and J shed 4 bases, with 11 bases lying between them.

This clonotype was counted a few times. The chain has TRBV7-2 and TRBJ2-5; D remains ambiguous. Germline CDR1 SGHTA, CDR2 FQGNSA. Trimming pared 1 base from V and 1 base from J, leaving 10 bases between. CDR3 size: 15 residues. CDR3 in DNA: TGTGCCAGCAGCTTAGGGGCGGCACTCCAAGAGACCCAGTACTTC. It encodes CASSLGAALQETQYF.

This clonotype occurred a few times. This chain uses TRBV2 with TRBJ2-5; 10 positions match TRBD2. The germline CDR1 and CDR2 sequences are SNHLY and FYNNEI. The CDR3 is 15 amino acids. V gave up 4 bases and J gave up 4 bases; unmatched junction bases: 6. CDR3 DNA: TGTGCCAGCAGTGTAGAGCGGGGGGGCCCAGAGACCCAGTACTTC. Translation gives CASSVERGGPETQYF.

This clonotype has a count of ten or more. The V and J genes are TRBV20-1 and TRBJ2-1, with D unclear. The germline V gene encodes CDR1 DFQATT and CDR2 SNEGSKA (reference sequence). V was trimmed by 6 bases and J by 3 bases, leaving 15 bases between them. CDR3 length equals 14 residues. The CDR3 sequence: CSASSTFDYNEQFF. The CDR3 nucleotides are TGCAGTGCCTCGTCGACTTTCGACTACAATGAGCAGTTCTTC.

At least ten counts were recorded for this clonotype. The CDR3 protein is CASSFSAGEGNQPQHF. The CDR3 DNA reads TGTGCCAGCAGTTTCTCAGCCGGGGAAGGCAATCAGCCCCAGCATTTT. The chain uses TRBV12-3 or TRBV12-4 and TRBJ1-5, with no clear D. V shed 3 bases and J shed 2 bases, with 14 bases lying between them. This CDR3 has 16 amino acids.

This clonotype came up a few times. This sequence joins TRBV12-3 or TRBV12-4 and TRBJ2-1; TRBD1 might be the D (5 bases). CDR3 length: 12 amino acids. V dropped 6 bases and J dropped 8 bases, with 11 bases sitting between them. The CDR3 DNA follows: TGTGCCAGCAGGGACAATATCGATGAGCAGTTCTTC. Translated: CASRDNIDEQFF.

The chain couples TRBV20-1 to TRBJ1-6; D uncertain. V was shortened by 0 bases and J by 0 bases, with 12 bases between the two germline ends. CDR3 length: 17 residues. CDR1 and CDR2 (germline): DFQATT, SNEGSKA (reference sequence). For the CDR3, the DNA is TGCAGTGCTAGAGATACCGATTCAAGCTCCTATAATTCACCCCTCCACTTT. This codes for CSARDTDSSSYNSPLHF.

The chain recombines TRBV20-1 with TRBJ2-3; 8 bases map to TRBD2. The CDR3 covers 13 residues. Unmatched junction bases numbered 2, after V lost 2 bases and J lost 4 bases. Germline assignment: CDR1 DFQATT and CDR2 SNEGSKA (reference sequence). The CDR3 sequence is CSARRGGADTQYF. The DNA for the CDR3 is TGCAGTGCTAGACGGGGGGGCGCAGATACGCAGTATTTT.

The rearrangement uses TRBV6-2 or TRBV6-3 and TRBJ1-5, with D uncertain. The CDR3 totals 15 residues. CDR1 MNHEY and CDR2 SVGEGT come from the germline V gene. V lost 0 bases to trimming and J lost 1 base, with 7 bases between them. Here the CDR3 DNA reads TGTGCCAGCAGTTACTCGATGGACAGCAATCAGCCCCAGCATTTT. Its translation is CASSYSMDSNQPQHF.

The table lists this clonotype with many counts. CDR3 loop: CASSLGGRDYTF. CDR3 DNA sequence: TGCGCCAGCAGCTTGGGGGGGCGAGACTACACCTTC. The rearrangement links TRBV5-1 to TRBJ1-2, with a possible D match to TRBD1 (6 bases). The germline V gene encodes CDR1 SGHRS and CDR2 YFSETQ. The CDR3 length is 12 residues. V lost 0 bases and J 10 bases, leaving 10 bases between the germline ends.

This clonotype was seen a few times. The rearrangement uses TRBV10-2 and TRBJ1-1; D remains ambiguous. Trimming cost V 4 bases and J 0 bases, with 6 bases left between them. Germline CDR1 is WSHSY and CDR2 is SAAADI. The CDR3 extends over 13 amino acids. As DNA, the CDR3 is TGCGCCAGCAGTGGTAACATGAACACTGAAGCTTTCTTT. Translated: CASSGNMNTEAFF.